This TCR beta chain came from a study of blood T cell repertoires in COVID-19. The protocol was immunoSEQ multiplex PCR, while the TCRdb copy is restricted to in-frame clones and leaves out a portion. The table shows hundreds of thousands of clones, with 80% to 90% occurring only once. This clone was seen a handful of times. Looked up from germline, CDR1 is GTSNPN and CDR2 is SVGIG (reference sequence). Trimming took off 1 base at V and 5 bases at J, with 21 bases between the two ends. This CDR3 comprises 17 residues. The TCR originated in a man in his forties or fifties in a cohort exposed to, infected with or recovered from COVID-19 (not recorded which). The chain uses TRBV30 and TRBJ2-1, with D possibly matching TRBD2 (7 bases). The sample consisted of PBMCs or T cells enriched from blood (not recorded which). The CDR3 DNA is TGTGCCTGGAGTGATAAGGGGGGGATAGCTAGCGACAATGAGCAGTTCTTC. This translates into CAWSDKGGIASDNEQFF.